This T cell receptor beta chain was documented in a study of blood T cell repertoires in COVID-19 (dated by TCRdb to the early 2020s). About the study as a whole: Samples covering the acute and convalescent phases of COVID-19 were provided by collaborators in the United States, Italy and Spain. Samples were obtained from the ongoing ImmuneRACE study (first 160 participants) and from 1,000 to 1,500 subjects provided by 6 global collaborators. The repertoires were released in a freely available public database intended as a resource for research on the immune response to SARS-CoV-2. A de-identified subject ID, COVID-19 status, age in years and sex were almost always included in the sample metadata. The material from the prospective study consisted of cDNA or gDNA derived from T cells, B-cell-depleted T cells, or PBMCs. Subjects who had been exposed to COVID-19, were actively infected with it, or had recovered from it provided the deeply sampled blood TCRbeta repertoires that made up the dataset. Where available, HLA class I and class II types were obtained from metadata supplied by the sample provider rather than from assay-based typing.

Each collaborating institution followed its own protocols to collect whole blood in K2EDTA tubes. For TCRbeta analysis, collaborators shipped samples in one of three forms: frozen whole blood, isolated PBMCs, or DNA extracted from either of those sample types. The immunoSEQ Assay, a bias-controlled multiplex PCR, was used to amplify TCRbeta CDR3 regions from genomic DNA. The study's processing was this. Nucleated cell counts per sample were estimated from amplification of reference gene primers within the assay. Sequence reads were collapsed and filtered to measure the absolute abundance of every unique TCRbeta CDR3 rearrangement. Productive Simpson clonality was computed per sample as the square root of Simpson's diversity index over productive rearrangements. TCRdb limited this immuneACCESS table to in-frame rearrangements with V and J called. A share of clones is missing; checked studies link under half to unresolved V genes, and the rest is unexplained. Clonal size and the V and J genes are those of that table, whereas D and trimming came from the DNA. This sample is represented by about 98,000 clones; 87% of them were singletons. The ten largest clonotypes hold approximately 4.5% of the sample.

Paper-wide results and their limitations: The quantity of clinical and demographic metadata differed by source and by participant and was supplied without curation.

Note on this clone: It has no known antigen specificity. No base qualities exist here, and no much larger clone lies one base off it.

CDR1 and CDR2 are drawn from the germline V gene: ENHRY, SYGVKD. The germline V end is reduced by 6 bases and the J end by 0 bases; junction bases left unmatched: 3. The CDR3, cysteine through phenylalanine, is 14 amino acids long. Solely the CDR3 DNA is kept, with 42 bases framed from the first base. The receptor was derived from a man aged 70 or older with acute or convalescent COVID-19. Sequenced material: peripheral blood. The rearranged segments are TRBV10-3 and TRBJ2-3, with 7 central nucleotides matching TRBD2. The CDR3: CAIRGGTSTDTQYF. In nucleotides, the sequence is TGTGCCATCAGGGGAGGGACCAGCACAGATACGCAGTATTTT.